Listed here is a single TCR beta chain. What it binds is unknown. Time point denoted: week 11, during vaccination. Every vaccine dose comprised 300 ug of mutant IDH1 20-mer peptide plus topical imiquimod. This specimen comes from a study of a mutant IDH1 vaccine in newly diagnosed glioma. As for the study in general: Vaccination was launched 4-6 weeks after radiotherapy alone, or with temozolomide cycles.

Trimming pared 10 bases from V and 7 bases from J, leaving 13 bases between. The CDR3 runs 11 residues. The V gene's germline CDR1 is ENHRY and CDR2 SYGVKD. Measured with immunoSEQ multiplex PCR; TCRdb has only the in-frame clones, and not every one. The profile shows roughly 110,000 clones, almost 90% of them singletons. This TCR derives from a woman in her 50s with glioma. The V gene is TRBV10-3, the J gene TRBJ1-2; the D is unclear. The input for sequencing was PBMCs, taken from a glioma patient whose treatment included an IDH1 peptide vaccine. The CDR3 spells CASSRGFGYTF. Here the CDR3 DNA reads TGTGCCAGCTCAAGAGGGTTTGGCTACACCTTC.